This is a list of T cell receptor beta chains from one sample in a study of spatial heterogeneity in lung cancer. TCRdb redid the calling of the 5' RACE reads with MiXCR, one entry per CDR3 protein. Of 51,000 or so distinct CDR3 sequences listed, 6.5% to 7.5% are singletons. Sequenced here: PBMCs, sampled at follow-up. The receptors here all came from a female donor with early-stage non-small cell lung cancer. CDR3s include the opening cysteine and the closing phenylalanine or tryptophan. Fields, in order: D gene, clone size, J gene, V gene, CDR3 DNA, CDR3 protein. D genes are given only for firm matches. Not every row has a clone size; where given, it reads once, few, many or a size class.

d_call: .
clone_size: few
j_call: TRBJ1-4
v_call: TRBV28
cdr3_nt: TGTGCTGCGACCCGGACAGTTAATGAAAAACTGTTTTTT
cdr3_aa: CAATRTVNEKLFF

d_call: .
clone_size: many
j_call: TRBJ2-1
v_call: TRBV5-6
cdr3_nt: TGTGCCAGCACGCACGAGCCGACCTACAATGAGCAGTTCTTC
cdr3_aa: CASTHEPTYNEQFF

d_call: .
clone_size: many
j_call: TRBJ1-4
v_call: TRBV28
cdr3_nt: TGTGCCAGCAGTTTATTGTCTGGTGAAAAACTGTTTTTT
cdr3_aa: CASSLLSGEKLFF

d_call: .
clone_size: few
j_call: TRBJ2-5
v_call: TRBV7-7
cdr3_nt: TGTGCCAGCAGCTTCCAGGGAGCCCAAGAGACCCAGTACTTC
cdr3_aa: CASSFQGAQETQYF

d_call: TRBD1
clone_size: many
j_call: TRBJ1-2
v_call: TRBV6-6
cdr3_nt: TGTGCCAGCAGTTACCAAGCCCTGACAGGGGGTGACTATGGCTACACCTTC
cdr3_aa: CASSYQALTGGDYGYTF

d_call: .
clone_size: .
j_call: TRBJ1-1
v_call: TRBV7-2
cdr3_nt: TGTGCCAGCAGCACCCGACTGGAGGAAGCTTTCTTT
cdr3_aa: CASSTRLEEAFF

d_call: .
clone_size: .
j_call: TRBJ2-5
v_call: TRBV7-9
cdr3_nt: TGTGCCAGCAGCTTAGCAGAAGAGACCCAGTACTTC
cdr3_aa: CASSLAEETQYF

d_call: .
clone_size: many
j_call: TRBJ2-7
v_call: TRBV15
cdr3_nt: TGTGCCACCAGCAGCCGGCCAACTAGCACCTACGAGCAGTACTTC
cdr3_aa: CATSSRPTSTYEQYF

d_call: .
clone_size: many
j_call: TRBJ2-1
v_call: TRBV18
cdr3_nt: TGTGCCAGCCCACCTAAGGATGAGCAGTTCTTC
cdr3_aa: CASPPKDEQFF

d_call: .
clone_size: many
j_call: TRBJ2-3
v_call: TRBV20-1
cdr3_nt: TGCAGTGCCGTGGGTTCAGCCGGAAAAGATACGCAGTATTTT
cdr3_aa: CSAVGSAGKDTQYF

d_call: TRBD2
clone_size: many
j_call: TRBJ2-2
v_call: TRBV12-3/TRBV12-4
cdr3_nt: TGTGCCAGCAGTCTCTCCCCCGGACTAGCGGGGGGGCGGTCCGGGGAGCTGTTTTTT
cdr3_aa: CASSLSPGLAGGRSGELFF

d_call: .
clone_size: many
j_call: TRBJ1-1
v_call: TRBV7-2
cdr3_nt: TGTGCCAGCAGCTTAGGATCGGGGACTGAAGCTTTCTTT
cdr3_aa: CASSLGSGTEAFF

d_call: .
clone_size: many
j_call: TRBJ2-2
v_call: TRBV5-8
cdr3_nt: TGTGCCAGCAGCTTGCGGGGATACACCGGGGAGCTGTTTTTT
cdr3_aa: CASSLRGYTGELFF

d_call: TRBD2
clone_size: .
j_call: TRBJ2-3
v_call: TRBV7-2
cdr3_nt: TGTGCCAGCAGCTTAGAAGCGGGGGGGCCTAATACGCAGTATTTT
cdr3_aa: CASSLEAGGPNTQYF

d_call: .
clone_size: few
j_call: TRBJ1-1
v_call: TRBV20-1
cdr3_nt: TGCAGTGCTAGCCGGGACGGGAACACTGAAGCTTTCTTT
cdr3_aa: CSASRDGNTEAFF

d_call: .
clone_size: many
j_call: TRBJ1-4
v_call: TRBV7-2
cdr3_nt: TGTGCCAGCAGCACAGGCGGTCTCTACTTTGAAAAACTGTTTTTT
cdr3_aa: CASSTGGLYFEKLFF

d_call: .
clone_size: .
j_call: TRBJ2-1
v_call: TRBV5-1
cdr3_nt: TGCGCCAGCAGCTTGCCGGGGGGCGGGTACAATGAGCAGTTCTTC
cdr3_aa: CASSLPGGGYNEQFF

d_call: .
clone_size: .
j_call: TRBJ1-6
v_call: TRBV12-3/TRBV12-4
cdr3_nt: TGTGCCAGCAGTTTCAGACGGGGAAGTTCACCCCTCCACTTT
cdr3_aa: CASSFRRGSSPLHF

d_call: .
clone_size: few
j_call: TRBJ2-5
v_call: TRBV7-2
cdr3_nt: TGTGCCAGCAGCTTAGAGCCGGGGGCCCAAGAGACCCAGTACTTC
cdr3_aa: CASSLEPGAQETQYF

d_call: .
clone_size: many
j_call: TRBJ1-2
v_call: TRBV6-5
cdr3_nt: TGTGCCAGCAATTCTTTGGGGGGCCGAGGCGGCTACACCTTC
cdr3_aa: CASNSLGGRGGYTF

d_call: TRBD1
clone_size: many
j_call: TRBJ2-3
v_call: TRBV5-1
cdr3_nt: TGCGCCAGCAGCTCACAGGGGGCTTCAGATACGCAGTATTTT
cdr3_aa: CASSSQGASDTQYF

d_call: TRBD1
clone_size: .
j_call: TRBJ2-2
v_call: TRBV20-1
cdr3_nt: TGCAGTGCGCCGACAGGGGGGGTCACCGGGGAGCTGTTTTTT
cdr3_aa: CSAPTGGVTGELFF

d_call: TRBD1
clone_size: .
j_call: TRBJ2-5
v_call: TRBV7-9
cdr3_nt: TGTGCCAGCAGCTTATTTCGGGACAGGAGAAAAGGAGAGACCCAGTACTTC
cdr3_aa: CASSLFRDRRKGETQYF

d_call: .
clone_size: few
j_call: TRBJ1-5
v_call: TRBV6-5
cdr3_nt: TGTGCCAGCAGTCCTACGAACCTTTATAGCAATCAGCCCCAGCATTTT
cdr3_aa: CASSPTNLYSNQPQHF

d_call: .
clone_size: many
j_call: TRBJ2-3
v_call: TRBV11-3
cdr3_nt: TGTGCCAGCAGCTTAGGGGTCAGGGGGGCCACAGATACGCAGTATTTT
cdr3_aa: CASSLGVRGATDTQYF

d_call: TRBD1
clone_size: few
j_call: TRBJ2-7
v_call: TRBV10-3
cdr3_nt: TGTGCCATCAGACTCGACAGGGACGGCTACGAGCAGTACTTC
cdr3_aa: CAIRLDRDGYEQYF

d_call: .
clone_size: many
j_call: TRBJ2-1
v_call: TRBV18
cdr3_nt: TGTGCCAGCTCAGCCCTGACAGGTAACGATGAGCAGTTCTTC
cdr3_aa: CASSALTGNDEQFF

d_call: .
clone_size: many
j_call: TRBJ2-1
v_call: TRBV7-2
cdr3_nt: TGTGCCAGCGCAAGCTCTAGCGCGTCCTACAATGAGCAGTTCTTC
cdr3_aa: CASASSSASYNEQFF

d_call: .
clone_size: few
j_call: TRBJ1-1
v_call: TRBV3-1
cdr3_nt: TGTGCCAGCAGCCTCGTCGGGACTGAAGCTTTCTTT
cdr3_aa: CASSLVGTEAFF

d_call: .
clone_size: few
j_call: TRBJ2-2
v_call: TRBV4-1
cdr3_nt: TGCGCCAGCAGCCTCGGACTTTCCCGAAACACCGGGGAGCTGTTTTTT
cdr3_aa: CASSLGLSRNTGELFF

d_call: .
clone_size: few
j_call: TRBJ2-3
v_call: TRBV11-3
cdr3_nt: TGTGCCAGCGCCCCCCAGGGCCAAAGCACAGATACGCAGTATTTT
cdr3_aa: CASAPQGQSTDTQYF

d_call: .
clone_size: few
j_call: TRBJ1-1
v_call: TRBV20-1
cdr3_nt: TGCAGTGCCACGAAGAGCAGCTTCAACACTGAAGCTTTCTTT
cdr3_aa: CSATKSSFNTEAFF

d_call: .
clone_size: many
j_call: TRBJ2-3
v_call: TRBV9
cdr3_nt: TGTGCCAGCAGCGTAGAGGCCTCCCTCTCCGCTACGCAGTATTTT
cdr3_aa: CASSVEASLSATQYF

d_call: .
clone_size: few
j_call: TRBJ1-1
v_call: TRBV18
cdr3_nt: TGTGCCAGCTCACCAGGGATCAACACTGAAGCTTTCTTT
cdr3_aa: CASSPGINTEAFF

d_call: TRBD2
clone_size: many
j_call: TRBJ2-2
v_call: TRBV12-5
cdr3_nt: TGTGCTAGTGGTTTGGTTGGTGCGGGGGACACCGGGGAGCTGTTTTTT
cdr3_aa: CASGLVGAGDTGELFF

d_call: .
clone_size: .
j_call: TRBJ2-2
v_call: TRBV4-3
cdr3_nt: TGCGCCAGCAGCTCGACCTGGGACCCCGGGGAGCTGTTTTTT
cdr3_aa: CASSSTWDPGELFF

d_call: TRBD1
clone_size: many
j_call: TRBJ2-7
v_call: TRBV29-1
cdr3_nt: TGCAGCGCCTCCGGGACAGGGGCGTACGAGCAGTACTTC
cdr3_aa: CSASGTGAYEQYF

d_call: .
clone_size: many
j_call: TRBJ1-1
v_call: TRBV12-3/TRBV12-4
cdr3_nt: TGTGCCAGCAGTTTAGCGGGGATGAACACTGAAGCTTTCTTT
cdr3_aa: CASSLAGMNTEAFF

d_call: TRBD2
clone_size: .
j_call: TRBJ2-3
v_call: TRBV7-2
cdr3_nt: TGTGCCAGCAGCTGGACTAGCCCGAGAGATACGCAGTATTTT
cdr3_aa: CASSWTSPRDTQYF

d_call: TRBD2
clone_size: few
j_call: TRBJ2-1
v_call: TRBV11-2
cdr3_nt: TGTGCCAGCAGCTTAGATAAGGGACTACTTTACAATGAGCAGTTCTTC
cdr3_aa: CASSLDKGLLYNEQFF

d_call: .
clone_size: few
j_call: TRBJ1-5
v_call: TRBV6-2/TRBV6-3
cdr3_nt: TGTGCCAGCAGTAGGGACACCCATCAGCCCCAGCATTTT
cdr3_aa: CASSRDTHQPQHF

d_call: .
clone_size: few
j_call: TRBJ2-4
v_call: TRBV20-1
cdr3_nt: TGCAGTGCTAGGGGCCCTACTAGCAAGGGCAACATTCAGTACTTC
cdr3_aa: CSARGPTSKGNIQYF

d_call: .
clone_size: many
j_call: TRBJ1-3
v_call: TRBV27
cdr3_nt: TGTGCCAGCAGTTTCGACAGATCCTCTGGAAACACCATATATTTT
cdr3_aa: CASSFDRSSGNTIYF

d_call: .
clone_size: many
j_call: TRBJ1-2
v_call: TRBV6-1
cdr3_nt: TGTGCCAGCAGTGAAGAGTGGACGGGCAGGGTCTATGGCTACACCTTC
cdr3_aa: CASSEEWTGRVYGYTF

d_call: TRBD1
clone_size: .
j_call: TRBJ2-5
v_call: TRBV2
cdr3_nt: TGTGCCACCTTACCGGACAGGGAAGAGACCCAGTACTTC
cdr3_aa: CATLPDREETQYF

d_call: TRBD1
clone_size: many
j_call: TRBJ1-1
v_call: TRBV3-1
cdr3_nt: TGTGCCAGCAGTGGACAGGCTAGGGAAGCTTTCTTT
cdr3_aa: CASSGQAREAFF

d_call: .
clone_size: many
j_call: TRBJ2-4
v_call: TRBV7-8
cdr3_nt: TGTGCCAGCAGCTCATCGAAGGTCCAAGTCAAGCACTTC
cdr3_aa: CASSSSKVQVKHF

d_call: .
clone_size: few
j_call: TRBJ2-3
v_call: TRBV4-1
cdr3_nt: TGCGCCAGCAGCCAAAATCGTGGAGATACGCAGTATTTT
cdr3_aa: CASSQNRGDTQYF

d_call: TRBD1
clone_size: many
j_call: TRBJ2-6
v_call: TRBV7-9
cdr3_nt: TGTGCCAGCAGCTTATTCCCCGACAGGGGGATTTCCTCTGGGGCCAACGTCCTGACTTTC
cdr3_aa: CASSLFPDRGISSGANVLTF

d_call: TRBD2
clone_size: many
j_call: TRBJ2-3
v_call: TRBV7-2
cdr3_nt: TGTGCCAGCAGCCTCGGGGGGACCACAGATACGCAGTATTTT
cdr3_aa: CASSLGGTTDTQYF

d_call: .
clone_size: .
j_call: TRBJ1-2
v_call: TRBV29-1
cdr3_nt: TGCAGCGTTCGTCAGCAGGGCGGGTATGGCTACACCTTC
cdr3_aa: CSVRQQGGYGYTF